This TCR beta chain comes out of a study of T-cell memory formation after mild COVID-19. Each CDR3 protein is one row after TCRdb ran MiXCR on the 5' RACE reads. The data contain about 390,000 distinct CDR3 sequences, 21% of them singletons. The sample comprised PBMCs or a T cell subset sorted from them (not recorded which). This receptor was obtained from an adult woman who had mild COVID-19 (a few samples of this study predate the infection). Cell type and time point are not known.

The DNA of the CDR3 is TGTGCCAGCAGCGTGACAGGGATGCAAGAGACCCAGTACTTC. Encoded protein: CASSVTGMQETQYF. The chain couples TRBV9 to TRBJ2-5, with 7 bases lining up with TRBD1. The CDR3 runs 14 residues. The trim removed 2 bases at V and 2 bases at J, leaving 3 bases unmatched. Germline lookup yields CDR1 SGDLS and CDR2 YYNGEE.